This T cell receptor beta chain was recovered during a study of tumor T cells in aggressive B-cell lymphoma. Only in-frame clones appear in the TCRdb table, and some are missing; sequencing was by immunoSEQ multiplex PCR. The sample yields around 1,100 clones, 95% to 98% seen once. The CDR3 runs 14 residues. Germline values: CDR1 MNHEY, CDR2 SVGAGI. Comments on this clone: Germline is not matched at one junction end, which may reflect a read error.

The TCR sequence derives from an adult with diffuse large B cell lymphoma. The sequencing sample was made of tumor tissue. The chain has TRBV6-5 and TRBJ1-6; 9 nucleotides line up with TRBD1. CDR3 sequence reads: CASSMTGGNSPLYF. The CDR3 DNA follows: TGTGCCAGCAGTATGACAGGGGGGAATTCACCCCTCTACTTT.